This T cell receptor (beta chain) was sequenced in a study of beta chain features in type 1 diabetes (dated 2018 in TCRdb). For context, the study as a whole: No differences in mean age, gender distribution, total cell number or subset yield were found between patients and healthy donors. A total of around 110,000,000 sorted cells were examined across all samples, and RNA yield correlated strongly with the number of cells per subset. In the study, TCRB repertoires of sorted circulating CD4+ T cell subsets from recently diagnosed type 1 diabetes patients were compared with those of matched healthy donors. Naive and central memory subsets were obtained from all 28 donors, but regulatory and stem cell-like memory subsets were isolated from only 8 patients and roughly 8 healthy donors. Study-level results and caveats: Type 1 diabetes patients showed a moderate but significant shortening of TCRB CDR3 length in all four CD4+ subsets. At VDJ recombination sites, type 1 diabetes patients had fewer insertions and more deleted nucleotides, which implies abnormalities in thymic rearrangement. The naive, central memory and regulatory TCRB repertoires appeared to resemble one another more closely among patients than among healthy donors. Shorter templates might have been favored by PCR, but patient and control samples were amplified and corrected together, so both groups would have been affected equally by any skew. Only small numbers of individuals were included in the HLA sub-analyses, which left unresolved whether HLA type had any influence on TCRB rearrangement. Because cDNA rather than genomic DNA was sequenced, highly expressing activated cells could have been over-represented, although no difference in activation and CD3 levels was found between groups.

The entire isolated RNA was reverse transcribed using the High Capacity cDNA Reverse Transcription Kit, and thus expressed TCRB transcripts were sequenced. Deep immunoSEQ sequencing was applied to naive, central memory and regulatory T cell samples, giving an average of roughly 3.3 million total reads per sample. Sorted cells were lysed in RLT buffer, and RNA was extracted using DNase-treated RNeasy Micro or Mini kits according to cell number. Each cell subset was processed on its own to prevent cross-contamination, while patient and healthy donor samples were processed together. TCRB sequences were amplified from cDNA with the immunoSEQ multiplex PCR, producing 87-bp fragments spanning the CDR3 region. Sequencing of the amplicons was performed on the Illumina HiSeq platform. The original pipeline was this. Synthetic template baselines were used to correct PCR bias computationally, reads within Hamming distance 2 were collapsed together, and singletons that could not be merged were discarded. Reads were aligned against IMGT so that V, D and J genes, CDR3 length and insertions or deletions at six rearrangement sites could be assigned. Within each subset, clonotype counts were normalized to the number of sorted cells before true diversity and Gini coefficients were calculated with the tcR R package. The overlap coefficient, calculated on TCRB nucleotide sequences, was used to measure repertoire sharing. The clones in this table, taken by TCRdb from immuneACCESS, are in-frame only. Not every clone is retained; where verified, under half of the shortfall comes from an unresolved V gene, and the cause of the rest is unknown. V and J calls and clone size come straight from that table; D and trimming were deduced from the DNA. The sample records fewer than 200,000 clones, about a tenth of which are singletons. Clones ranked in the top ten supply more than 0.45% of the sample.

As concerns this clone: Its antigen is not yet known. Base qualities were left out, and no much larger clone turns up one base away.

The CDR3 holds 16 amino acids from the cysteine to the phenylalanine. The read is trimmed to its CDR3 DNA, 48 bases read in frame from base 1. For CDR1 and CDR2, the germline V gene (reference sequence) lists MNHEY and SMNVEV. V and J are truncated by 0 bases and 6 bases respectively, leaving an intervening sequence of 15 bases. Each donor gave one peripheral blood draw, roughly 0.12 L on average, collected into heparinised tubes. A BD FACSAria II and a panel including CD45RO, CCR7, CD25, CD127, CD95 and CD27 were used to sort naive, central memory, regulatory and stem cell-like memory CD4+ T cells. All sorted populations exceeded 95% purity. PBMCs were separated immediately by Lymphoprep density gradient centrifugation and were stained directly, without being cultured. To minimize batch effects, samples were stained and sorted in pairs, one healthy donor with one patient per experiment.

The TCR comes from a man aged 25-45 years with type 1 diabetes. The chain uses TRBV27 and TRBJ1-5; a tentative D match to TRBD1 spans 5 bases. Sequencing used central memory CD4+ T cells from blood. This receptor has the CDR3 CASSLSGGGLAQPQHF. In nucleotide form, the sequence is TGTGCCAGCAGTTTATCGGGGGGTGGACTGGCTCAGCCCCAGCATTTT.